A selection of T cell receptor beta chains follows, all from one sample in a study of persistence of HIV-infected CD4 T cells. The assay was immunoSEQ multiplex PCR, and TCRdb's table has in-frame clones only and misses some. Among roughly 35,000 clones listed, roughly 87% were seen once. Antigens for these TCRs are unknown. The material was CD4+ T cells sorted from PBMCs after approximately 20-hour stimulation, obtained from a patient who received antiretroviral therapy. Receptors were obtained from an adult man with HIV who was CMV-seropositive. CDR3s leave out the opening cysteine and the closing phenylalanine or tryptophan. The order of the fields is J gene, V gene, CDR3 protein.

TRBJ2-1 | TRBV6-2/TRBV6-3 | ASSYPIGLAGGPRNEQF
TRBJ2-1 | TRBV30 | AWSRRFGLAGNNEQF
TRBJ2-3 | TRBV6-2/TRBV6-3 | ASSSLYTSGRGDTQY
TRBJ2-2 | TRBV2 | ASSDTGELF
TRBJ2-7 | TRBV6-5 | ASSYLYRVEQY
TRBJ1-5 | TRBV19 | ASSPTRKPQH
TRBJ1-1 | TRBV3-1/TRBV3-2 | ASSSRDRESLAEAF
TRBJ2-7 | TRBV3-1/TRBV3-2 | ASSRYTYERY
TRBJ1-2 | TRBV4-2 | ASSQGSPNYGYT
TRBJ1-2 | TRBV18 | ASSPNDRGLYGYT
TRBJ2-7 | TRBV7-2 | ATNTGPHTYEQY
TRBJ2-5 | TRBV30 | AWGKGVGWETQY
TRBJ2-7 | TRBV5-6 | ASSLAGASGSYEQY
TRBJ1-6 | TRBV30 | AWSVQAMNSPLH
TRBJ2-7 | TRBV7-2 | ASSLERDTVSYEQY
TRBJ2-1 | TRBV7-2 | AGSSGQGLRNEQF
TRBJ2-3 | TRBV14 | ASSQGGVGDTQY
TRBJ2-3 | TRBV4-3 | ASSQEGTSGTDTQY
TRBJ2-7 | TRBV5-1 | ASSLESAYEQY
TRBJ1-5 | TRBV19 | ASKDRRNQPQH
TRBJ1-2 | TRBV19 | ASSIMSFYGYT
TRBJ1-2 | TRBV24-1 | ATSDLSGQGEAGNGYT
TRBJ2-2 | TRBV20-1 | SASWGDRGFTGELF
TRBJ2-7 | TRBV7-9 | ASSPGRIVSYEQY
TRBJ1-1 | TRBV28 | ASKDRNTEAF
TRBJ2-3 | TRBV7-2 | ASSPAGTDTQY
TRBJ1-1 | TRBV5-1 | ASSLGQANTEAF
TRBJ2-5 | TRBV4-1 | ASSQGKGVRQETQY
TRBJ2-6 | TRBV19 | ASSIAPGQAISGANVLT
TRBJ1-1 | TRBV4-2 | ASSYAGGNTEAF
TRBJ2-7 | TRBV10-3 | AIRGTSGAPSYEQY
TRBJ2-5 | TRBV3-1/TRBV3-2 | ASQTGQGGETQY
TRBJ2-1 | TRBV6-2/TRBV6-3 | ASSLLAGPNNEQF
TRBJ2-7 | TRBV5-8 | ASRGARGLNEQY
TRBJ2-7 | TRBV20-1 | SAYKNREEY
TRBJ2-5 | TRBV6-5 | ASSSYDREETQY
TRBJ2-3 | TRBV28 | ASSLRQTDTQY
TRBJ2-3 | TRBV7-2 | ASSFVSGRGTDTQY
TRBJ2-7 | TRBV6-2/TRBV6-3 | ASSRASGRRYEQY
TRBJ2-1 | TRBV4-2 | ASSQDVKTEQF
TRBJ1-4 | TRBV10-3 | ATTGNSNEKLF